This TCR beta chain is from a study of blood T cell repertoires in COVID-19. In the original workflow: The assay estimated nucleated cells by amplifying reference gene primers. Clones were sequenced by immunoSEQ multiplex PCR, and TCRdb holds only the in-frame ones, with some missing. The D gene and trimming were derived from the DNA, and the V and J assignments and clone size from that table. The sample has about 86,000 clones, over 80% seen once. The CDR3 consists of 13 residues. Trimming cost V 5 bases and J 0 bases, with 8 bases left between them. Per germline, CDR1 MNHEY and CDR2 SVGAGI. The sequence was collected from an elderly woman with active or convalescent COVID-19. The sequenced sample consisted of peripheral blood. The rearrangement links TRBV6-5 to TRBJ2-7; no clear D. CDR3 bases: TGTGCCAGCAGTCCCCGTAGCTCCTACGAGCAGTACTTC. It encodes CASSPRSSYEQYF.